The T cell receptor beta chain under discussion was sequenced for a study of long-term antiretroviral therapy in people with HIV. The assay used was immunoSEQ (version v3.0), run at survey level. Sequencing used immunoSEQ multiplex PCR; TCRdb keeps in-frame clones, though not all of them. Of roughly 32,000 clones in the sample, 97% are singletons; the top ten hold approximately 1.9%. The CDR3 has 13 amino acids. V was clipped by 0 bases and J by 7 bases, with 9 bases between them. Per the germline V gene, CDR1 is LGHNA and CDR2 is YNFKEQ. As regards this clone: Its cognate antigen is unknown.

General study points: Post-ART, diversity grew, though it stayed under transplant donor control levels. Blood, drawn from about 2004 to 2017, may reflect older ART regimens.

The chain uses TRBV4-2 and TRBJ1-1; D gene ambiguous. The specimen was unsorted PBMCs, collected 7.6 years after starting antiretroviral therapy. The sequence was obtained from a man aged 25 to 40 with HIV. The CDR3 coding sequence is TGTGCCAGCAGCCAAGATAGGAGTGGTGAAGCTTTCTTT. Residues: CASSQDRSGEAFF.